The rows below give T cell receptor beta chains drawn from one sample of a study of T-cell reconstitution after alpha-beta-depleted transplantation in children. TCRdb re-called the PCR reads through MiXCR, storing one row per CDR3 protein. The sample gives about 540,000 distinct CDR3 sequences, approximately 16% of which show up once; about 3.1% is in the top ten. The material was PBMCs from the stem cell graft donor, obtained from the stem cell graft. The source of these receptors is a human donor who donated a stem cell graft to a child with acute lymphoblastic leukemia. The CDR3 runs from the conserved cysteine through the conserved F or W. The D gene is left open where the match is weak. Not every row has a clone size; where given, it reads once, few, many or a size class.

>.|TRBJ2-4|few|TRBV6-5
CASSYFQGRDIQYF
TGTGCCAGCAGTTACTTTCAGGGTCGGGACATTCAGTACTTC
>.|TRBJ2-3|few|TRBV5-5
CASGFYGTDTQYF
TGTGCCAGCGGATTTTACGGCACAGATACGCAGTATTTT
>.|TRBJ2-2|few|TRBV24-1
CATASGGITGELFF
TGTGCCACCGCTTCCGGGGGCATCACCGGGGAGCTGTTTTTT
>TRBD2|TRBJ2-1|.|TRBV5-1
CASSYLAGAVDEQFF
TGCGCCAGCAGCTATTTAGCGGGAGCCGTGGATGAGCAGTTCTTC
>.|TRBJ2-1|few|TRBV19
CASSGAMGYNEQFF
TGTGCCAGTAGTGGGGCGATGGGGTACAATGAGCAGTTCTTC
>.|TRBJ2-3|.|TRBV7-6
CASSRGLTGTDTQYF
TGTGCCAGCAGCCGGGGCCTCACGGGGACAGATACGCAGTATTTT
>.|TRBJ2-7|once|TRBV5-5
CAGSLGSRNEQYF
TGTGCCGGCAGCTTGGGTAGTAGGAACGAGCAGTACTTC
>TRBD1|TRBJ2-4|.|TRBV7-3
CASSSFPGQGGNIQYF
TGTGCCAGCAGCTCCTTCCCGGGACAGGGTGGAAACATTCAGTACTTC
>.|TRBJ2-3|few|TRBV20-1
CSASFSGASTDTQYF
TGCAGTGCTAGCTTCTCCGGGGCTAGCACAGATACGCAGTATTTT
>.|TRBJ2-2|many|TRBV11-2
CASSPYWGNSTGELFF
TGTGCCAGCAGCCCCTATTGGGGCAATAGCACCGGGGAGCTGTTTTTT
>TRBD1|TRBJ2-5|few|TRBV29-1
CSVVNVGQGEETQYF
TGCAGCGTTGTCAACGTAGGACAGGGGGAAGAGACCCAGTACTTC
>.|TRBJ2-7|.|TRBV12-3/TRBV12-4
CASSLGVAEQYF
TGTGCCAGCAGTTTGGGGGTTGCCGAGCAGTACTTC
>TRBD2|TRBJ2-2|.|TRBV6-4
CASSLLAGGGGELFF
TGTGCCAGCAGTCTTCTAGCGGGAGGCGGCGGGGAGCTGTTTTTT
>.|TRBJ2-1|.|TRBV18
CASSPPQRSNEQFF
TGTGCCAGCTCACCACCCCAGCGGAGCAATGAGCAGTTCTTC
>TRBD2|TRBJ2-1|few|TRBV6-5
CASSYYRLAGVDNEQFF
TGTGCCAGCAGTTATTACCGACTAGCGGGGGTAGACAATGAGCAGTTCTTC
>.|TRBJ1-2|many|TRBV12-3/TRBV12-4
CASSFAKGIYGYTF
TGTGCCAGCAGTTTCGCAAAAGGGATCTATGGCTACACCTTC
>TRBD2|TRBJ2-5|few|TRBV5-1
CASSLKREGVQETQYF
TGCGCCAGCAGCTTGAAGCGGGAGGGAGTCCAAGAGACCCAGTACTTC
>TRBD1|TRBJ2-3|few|TRBV6-5
CASSYGGQGRGDTQYF
TGTGCCAGCAGTTACGGGGGACAGGGGCGCGGAGATACGCAGTATTTT
>.|TRBJ2-7|.|TRBV9
CASSPRGDPYEQYF
TGTGCCAGCTCCCCCCGAGGGGACCCCTACGAGCAGTACTTC
>.|TRBJ2-7|few|TRBV3-1
CASSQDLLRAYEQYF
TGTGCCAGCAGCCAAGATTTGTTGAGGGCCTACGAGCAGTACTTC
>.|TRBJ2-4|.|TRBV3-1
CASSMGGLAKNIQYF
TGTGCCAGCAGCATGGGGGGCCTAGCCAAAAACATTCAGTACTTC
>.|TRBJ1-2|.|TRBV7-8
CASTLIGVEAEGYTF
TGTGCCAGCACCCTCATAGGGGTCGAGGCGGAGGGCTACACCTTC
>.|TRBJ2-1|few|TRBV5-6
CASSLEVSALAKQFF
TGTGCCAGCAGCTTGGAAGTCTCGGCGTTGGCCAAGCAGTTCTTC
>.|TRBJ2-2|many|TRBV9
CASSVALNTGELFF
TGTGCCAGCAGCGTGGCCTTAAACACCGGGGAGCTGTTTTTT
>.|TRBJ1-2|.|TRBV29-1
CSVPGDGGYTF
TGCAGCGTGCCTGGTGATGGTGGCTACACCTTC
>.|TRBJ1-1|.|TRBV29-1
CSVVAGLRRNTKNTEAFF
TGCAGCGTTGTAGCAGGTCTAAGGCGAAATACTAAGAACACTGAAGCTTTCTTT
>TRBD2|TRBJ2-1|few|TRBV12-3/TRBV12-4
CASSYSLAAYNEQFF
TGTGCCAGCAGTTACTCACTAGCGGCCTACAATGAGCAGTTCTTC
>.|TRBJ1-1|few|TRBV29-1
CSVGSGNTEAFF
TGCAGCGTTGGATCGGGGAACACTGAAGCTTTCTTT
>.|TRBJ2-2|few|TRBV9
CASSVAHGELFF
TGTGCCAGCAGCGTAGCCCACGGGGAGCTGTTTTTT
>.|TRBJ1-3|.|TRBV5-1
CASRRGALNLSGNTIYF
TGCGCCAGCAGACGGGGAGCCCTCAATCTCTCTGGAAACACCATATATTTT
>.|TRBJ2-7|.|TRBV28
CASSPPDGLREQYF
TGTGCCAGCAGTCCGCCGGACGGCCTCCGTGAGCAGTACTTC
>.|TRBJ2-7|.|TRBV20-1
CSARDPQTAHYEQYF
TGCAGTGCTAGGGACCCTCAGACAGCCCACTACGAGCAGTACTTC
>TRBD1|TRBJ1-2|few|TRBV20-1
CSASTGTDYGYTF
TGCAGTGCTTCGACAGGGACGGACTATGGCTACACCTTC